Following are 17 T cell receptor beta chains from one sample sequenced in a study of radiotherapy plus CTLA-4 blockade in lung cancer. Here immunoSEQ multiplex PCR was the method, and the copy in TCRdb shows in-frame clones only, minus some. The repertoire holds tens of thousands of clones, with approximately 76% as singletons. The sequencing used peripheral blood, collected from a patient treated with radiotherapy plus ipilimumab. The receptors here all came from a human donor with non-small cell lung cancer who had stable disease on radiotherapy plus ipilimumab.

This sequence joins TRBV5-1 and TRBJ1-3, with D possibly being TRBD1 (5 bases). V was shortened by 7 bases and J by 3 bases, with 17 bases between the two germline ends. Looked up from germline, CDR1 is SGHRS and CDR2 is YFSETQ. The CDR3 length is 15 residues. This chain's CDR3 is CASAGQGRGGNTIYF. Here the CDR3 DNA reads TGCGCCAGCGCTGGCCAGGGAAGAGGTGGAAACACCATATATTTT.

In DNA form, the CDR3 reads TGCGCCAGCAGCTTGGGTCCGAACACCGGGGAGCTGTTTTTT. This sequence encodes CASSLGPNTGELFF. V and J are TRBV5-1 and TRBJ2-2; D uncertain. V was clipped by 0 bases and J by 0 bases, with 3 bases between them. The CDR3 is made up of 14 amino acids. The germline V gene encodes CDR1 SGHRS and CDR2 YFSETQ.

The chain is built from TRBV7-2 and TRBJ1-1, with D perhaps TRBD1 (5 bases). V shed 1 base and J shed 5 bases, with 17 bases lying between them. Germline CDR1 reads SGHTA; CDR2 reads FQGNSA. The CDR3 covers 16 residues. The CDR3 protein is CASSLDGDWGSTEAFF. The CDR3 DNA reads as TGTGCCAGCAGCTTAGATGGGGACTGGGGGTCGACTGAAGCTTTCTTT.

This chain links TRBV7-2 with TRBJ1-1; D gene unclear. The V end lost 7 bases, the J end lost 3 bases, and 9 bases lay between the germline ends. Germline CDR1 and CDR2: SGHTA and FQGNSA. The CDR3 spans 12 residues. CDR3 in amino acids: CASKKGYTEAFF. CDR3 DNA sequence: TGTGCCAGCAAAAAGGGTTACACTGAAGCTTTCTTT.

In DNA, the CDR3 is TGTGCCAGCAGGAGTCCGGTTATCTATGGCTACACCTTC. Translating it yields CASRSPVIYGYTF. The genes are TRBV25-1 and TRBJ1-2; unclear D gene. Germline-derived CDR1 and CDR2 are MGHDK and SYGVNS. This CDR3 has 13 amino acids. The V end was cut by 6 bases, the J end by 4 bases, with 12 bases between.

V and J are TRBV10-3 and TRBJ1-2, with TRBD1 matching over 9 bases. Trimming removed 0 bases from V and 7 bases from J; junction bases left unmatched: 12. Germline V gene sequence: CDR1 ENHRY, CDR2 SYGVKD. This CDR3 contains 17 residues. The CDR3 protein is CAISESTGGNGRLGYTF. DNA of the CDR3: TGTGCCATCAGTGAGTCGACAGGGGGAAATGGTCGTCTTGGCTACACCTTC.

The chain couples TRBV29-1 to TRBJ2-1, with unresolved D. The ends were cut back, 0 bases at V and 7 bases at J, with 7 bases in the middle. The CDR3 sequence is 12 residues long. Germline CDR1 reads SQVTM; CDR2 reads ANQGSEA. The CDR3 DNA sequence: TGCAGCGTTGAAGATGCAACAAATGAGCAGTTCTTC. Its translation is CSVEDATNEQFF.

The V and J genes are TRBV11-2 and TRBJ1-2; 11 bases agree with TRBD1. This CDR3 comprises 16 residues. Per germline, CDR1 SGHAT and CDR2 FQNNGV. The V and J ends lost 4 bases and 8 bases, in that order; junction bases with no gene match: 12. The chain's CDR3 is CASSSSIDGTGGGYTF. The CDR3 DNA follows: TGTGCCAGCAGCTCCAGCATCGACGGGACAGGGGGAGGCTACACCTTC.

The chain has TRBV2 and TRBJ2-1, with TRBD2 matching over 8 bases. CDR3 length: 13 amino acids. The V gene's germline CDR1 is SNHLY and CDR2 FYNNEI. Trimming took 7 bases from V and 3 from J; bases not matched to a gene: 2. The CDR3 DNA reads as TGTGCCAGCATGGCGGGGGGCTACAATGAGCAGTTCTTC. Encoded protein: CASMAGGYNEQFF.

V usage is TRBV5-1 and J usage is TRBJ1-1; 8 bases map to TRBD1. Germline V lookup: CDR1 SGHRS, CDR2 YFSETQ. The CDR3 is 15 residues long. The ends lost 4 bases at V and 4 bases at J; junction bases unmatched: 9. DNA of the CDR3: TGCGCCAGCAGCCCCGAAGGACAGGGCACCACTGAAGCTTTCTTT. It specifies CASSPEGQGTTEAFF.

The CDR3 reads CASSQGVSTDTQYF. CDR3 coding DNA: TGTGCCAGCAGCCAAGGGGTTTCCACAGATACGCAGTATTTT. The chain is built from TRBV7-7 and TRBJ2-3; possibly TRBD1 for D (5 bases). Trimming cost V 5 bases and J 2 bases, with 11 bases left between them. There are 14 residues in the CDR3. Looked up from germline, CDR1 is SSHAT and CDR2 is FNYEAQ (reference sequence).

This chain uses TRBV11-1 with TRBJ2-3; 7 bases are a match to TRBD1. The CDR3 contains 14 residues. From germline, CDR1 is SGHAT and CDR2 FQDESV (reference sequence). Germline trimming cut 5 bases from V and 4 bases from J; bases unmatched to any gene: 6. CDR3 bases: TGTGCCAGCAGCACAAGGACAGGCGCAGATACGCAGTATTTT. Protein: CASSTRTGADTQYF.

The rearrangement joins TRBV21-1 to TRBJ2-1; TRBD2, as called in the table, went unchecked against the DNA. TRBV21-1 is assigned pseudogene status. The CDR3 covers 15 residues. For the CDR3, the DNA is TGTGCCAGCAGCAAAGGACCGCGGGACTACAATGAGCAGTTCTTC. This translates into CASSKGPRDYNEQFF.

This clone was counted once. The J gene is TRBJ2-1, the V gene TRBV27; D unresolved. This CDR3 is built from 14 residues. V shed 2 bases and J shed 0 bases, with 5 bases lying between them. Germline V gene lookup returns CDR1 MNHEY and CDR2 SMNVEV (reference sequence). The CDR3 bases are TGTGCCAGCAGTTTAACAGTCTCCTACAATGAGCAGTTCTTC. This codes for CASSLTVSYNEQFF.

CDR3 residues: CASSLAPVRQGGTAFF. The CDR3 coding sequence is TGTGCCAGCAGCTTAGCGCCCGTTCGGCAGGGAGGAACGGCTTTCTTT. The V call is TRBV7-2, the J call TRBJ1-1; perhaps TRBD1 as D (5 bases). Germline CDR1 reads SGHTA; CDR2 reads FQGNSA. V was trimmed by 0 bases and J by 11 bases, leaving 22 bases between them. The CDR3 has 16 amino acids.

The chain recombines TRBV11-2 with TRBJ2-3, with 7 bases fitting TRBD2. V shed 5 bases and J 5 bases; nucleotides not matched to a gene: 13. The CDR3 is 16 residues long. Germline lookup yields CDR1 SGHAT and CDR2 FQNNGV. This chain's CDR3 is CASSPSQRGARDTQYF. CDR3 bases: TGTGCCAGCAGCCCTTCTCAGCGGGGAGCAAGAGATACGCAGTATTTT.

The V and J genes are TRBV5-1 and TRBJ1-3; D might be TRBD1 (6 bases). V lost 7 bases and J lost 9, with 20 bases in between. Germline V gene lookup returns CDR1 SGHRS and CDR2 YFSETQ. CDR3 length: 14 amino acids. The DNA of the CDR3 is TGCGCCAGCTCGGACAGTCTCGGCGGCAGCACCATATATTTT. It codes for CASSDSLGGSTIYF.